This T cell receptor (beta chain) is drawn from a study of blood T cell repertoires in COVID-19. Study summary: Donors in the United States, Italy and Spain gave samples during acute or convalescent COVID-19.

This CDR3 has 15 amino acids. The V gene end was trimmed by 5 bases and the J gene end by 4 bases; junction bases not matched to a gene: 6. The germline gives CDR1 SGHTA, CDR2 FQGTGA. In the authors' workflow: Reference gene primer amplification in the assay estimated nucleated cell counts. TCRdb keeps only in-frame clones here, not all; method: immunoSEQ multiplex PCR. V, J and clone size are taken as reported in that table, and D and trimming were inferred from the DNA itself. The table includes approximately 210,000 clones, about nine tenths detected once. This clone was seen only once. The sequencing sample was made of PBMCs or T cells enriched from blood (not recorded which). This rearrangement joins TRBV7-3 to TRBJ2-3, with 10 positions matching TRBD1. The receptor's source is a man aged 25 to 45 in a cohort exposed to, infected with or recovered from COVID-19 (not recorded which). DNA of the CDR3: TGTGCCAGCAGCCCTGACAGGGGGCGTGCAGATACGCAGTATTTT. Residues: CASSPDRGRADTQYF.